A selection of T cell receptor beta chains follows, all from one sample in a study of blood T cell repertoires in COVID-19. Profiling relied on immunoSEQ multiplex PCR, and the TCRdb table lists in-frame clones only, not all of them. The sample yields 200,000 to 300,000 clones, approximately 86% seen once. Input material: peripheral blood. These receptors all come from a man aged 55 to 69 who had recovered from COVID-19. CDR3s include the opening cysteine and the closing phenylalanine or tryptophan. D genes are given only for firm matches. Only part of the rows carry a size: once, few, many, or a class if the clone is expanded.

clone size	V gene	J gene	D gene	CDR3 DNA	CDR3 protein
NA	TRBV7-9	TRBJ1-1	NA	TGTGCCAGCAGCACGGGACAACAGAACACTGAAGCTTTCTTT	CASSTGQQNTEAFF
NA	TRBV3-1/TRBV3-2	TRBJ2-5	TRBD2	TGTGCCAGCAGCCGTACCGGGACTAGCGGGGGGGCCCCACAAGAGACCCAGTACTTC	CASSRTGTSGGAPQETQYF
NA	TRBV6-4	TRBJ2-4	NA	TGTGCCAGCAGCCCAGGGTCGGACAAAAACATTCAGTACTTC	CASSPGSDKNIQYF
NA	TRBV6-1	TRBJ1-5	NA	TGTGCCAGCAGTGAAAACGGGGGTAGCAATCAGCCCCAGCATTTT	CASSENGGSNQPQHF
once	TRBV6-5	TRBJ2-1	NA	TGTGCCAGCAGTACAGGGTCGAGCTCCTACAATGAGCAGTTCTTC	CASSTGSSSYNEQFF
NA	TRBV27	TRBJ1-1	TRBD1	TGTGCCAGCAGGGGTCAGGGGGCGCACACTGAAGCTTTCTTT	CASRGQGAHTEAFF
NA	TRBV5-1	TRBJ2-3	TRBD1	TGCGCCAGCAGCTACGGGACAGCGCGGGGCACAGATACGCAGTATTTT	CASSYGTARGTDTQYF
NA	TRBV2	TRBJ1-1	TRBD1	TGTGCCAGCAGCGGCACACAGGGGGCGATCACTGAAGCTTTCTTT	CASSGTQGAITEAFF
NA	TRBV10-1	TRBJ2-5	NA	TGCGCCAGCAGTGAGCACGGGGTTGCCAAAGAGACCCAGTACTTC	CASSEHGVAKETQYF
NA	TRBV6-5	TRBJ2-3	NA	TGTGCCAGCAGTTGGGGGACACTGAACACAGATACGCAGTATTTT	CASSWGTLNTDTQYF
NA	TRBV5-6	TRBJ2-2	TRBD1	TGTGCCAGCAGCCTAAGGACAGGGTTTTCCGGGGAGCTGTTTTTT	CASSLRTGFSGELFF
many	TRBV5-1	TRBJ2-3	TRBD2	TGCGCCAGCAGCTTGGAGACCGGGACTAGTGTTGGTACGCAGTATTTT	CASSLETGTSVGTQYF
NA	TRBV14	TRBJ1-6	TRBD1	TGTGCCAGCAGCCAAGGCAGGGGCAAGGGGGCAATGATTTCACCCCTCCACTTT	CASSQGRGKGAMISPLHF
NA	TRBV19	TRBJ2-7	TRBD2	TGTGCCAGTAGTAGGGAGACTAGCGGGAAATACGAGCAGTACTTC	CASSRETSGKYEQYF
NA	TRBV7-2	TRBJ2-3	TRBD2	TGTGCCAGCAGCCTAGGACTAGTATCAGATACGCAGTATTTT	CASSLGLVSDTQYF
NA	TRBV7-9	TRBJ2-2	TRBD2	TGTGCCAGCAGCTTAGTGCGACTAGCGGGGGGATCGAACACCGGGGAGCTGTTTTTT	CASSLVRLAGGSNTGELFF
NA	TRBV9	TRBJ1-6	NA	TGTGCCAGCAGCGCAAGACAGAGCTCCTATAATTCACCCCTCCACTTT	CASSARQSSYNSPLHF
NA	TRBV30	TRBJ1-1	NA	TGTGCCTGGAGTGTAGCGGACGGATCGAACACTGAAGCTTTCTTT	CAWSVADGSNTEAFF
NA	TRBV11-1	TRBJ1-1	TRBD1	TGTGCCAGCAGCGTCGGACAGGGGGGAATGAACACTGAAGCTTTCTTT	CASSVGQGGMNTEAFF
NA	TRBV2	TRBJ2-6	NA	TGTGCCAGCAGTGAAACAGGGCTAGGGGCCAACGTCCTGACTTTC	CASSETGLGANVLTF
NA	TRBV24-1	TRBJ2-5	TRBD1	TGTGCCACCAGCAAGGGACAGGGCCAAGAGACCCAGTACTTC	CATSKGQGQETQYF
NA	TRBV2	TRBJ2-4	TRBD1	TGTGCCAGCGGACCGGACAGGGGAAAAAACATTCAGTACTTC	CASGPDRGKNIQYF
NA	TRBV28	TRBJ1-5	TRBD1	TGTGCCAGCAGACGGGACAGGGGAGGTGAGGCTGATCAGCCCCAGCATTTT	CASRRDRGGEADQPQHF
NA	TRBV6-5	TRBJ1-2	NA	TGTGCCAGCAGTCCCCCCAAGGGCCAGGGCGGCTACACCTTC	CASSPPKGQGGYTF
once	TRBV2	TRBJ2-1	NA	TGTGCCAGCAGTGCTCGGGGAGACAATGAGCAGTTCTTC	CASSARGDNEQFF
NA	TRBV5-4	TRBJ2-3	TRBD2	TGTGCCAGCAGCTTGCGAGTGGCGGGGGAGACAGATACGCAGTATTTT	CASSLRVAGETDTQYF